This T cell receptor beta chain was recorded in a study of memory CD4+ T cells and cytomegalovirus serostatus. Single viable CD3+CD4+CD8-CD45RO+ cells were sorted as the memory CD4+ T cells. TCRdb keeps only in-frame clones here, not all; method: immunoSEQ multiplex PCR. The sample shows under 100,000 clones, roughly 80% of them seen only once. The CDR3 is 14 amino acids. CDR1 KGHSH and CDR2 LQKENI come from the germline V gene. Trimming took 3 bases from V and 7 from J, leaving 12 bases between them. Source material: memory CD4+ T cells from blood. V gene TRBV18 combines with J gene TRBJ2-2; D might be TRBD2 (6 bases). The origin of this receptor is an adult in good health and CMV-seronegative. The CDR3 nucleotides are TGTGCCAGCTCACCCCTGGAGGGAGGCGGGGAGCTGTTTTTT. It yields the protein CASSPLEGGGELFF. Drawing the rest from reference TRBV18 and TRBJ2-2, the complete variable domain is NAGVMQNPRHLVRRRGQEARLRCSPMKGHSHVYWYRQLPEEGLKFMVYLQKENIIDESGMPKERFSAEFPKEGPSILRIQQVVRGDSAAYFCASSPLEGGGELFFGEGSRLTVL.